Shown below are 7 T cell receptor beta chains from a single sample sequenced in a study of T-cell memory formation after mild COVID-19. MiXCR, applied by TCRdb to the 5' RACE reads, yields one record per CDR3 protein. The sample has hundreds of thousands of distinct CDR3 sequences, about 23% seen once. The sequenced material came from PBMCs or a T cell subset sorted from them (not recorded which). These receptors all stem from an adult woman who had mild COVID-19 (a few samples of this study predate the infection). Cell type and time point are not known.

This clonotype came up a few times. The rearrangement uses TRBV19 and TRBJ2-3, with TRBD2 matching 14 bases. The CDR3 contains 18 residues. The V gene end was trimmed by 7 bases and the J gene end by 5 bases; junction bases not matched to a gene: 14. The germline CDR1 and CDR2 sequences are LNHDA and SQIVND (reference sequence). DNA of the CDR3: TGTGCCAGTAACACCAGACTAGCGGGAGGGCCTTCGGGAGATACGCAGTATTTT. Amino acids: CASNTRLAGGPSGDTQYF.

This clonotype turned up a few times. This chain uses TRBV24-1 with TRBJ2-7; 7 bases fit TRBD2. CDR1 is KGHDR and CDR2 is SFDVKD in the germline V gene. V shed 2 bases, J shed 4 bases, and the junction held 1 base outside the gene matches. This CDR3 region has 13 residues. The DNA for the CDR3 is TGTGCCACCAGTGATTCGGGAGGTTACGAGCAGTACTTC. Residues: CATSDSGGYEQYF.

The J gene is TRBJ2-7, the V gene TRBV20-1; the D is unclear. Between the trimmed V and J ends, which lost 4 bases and 0 bases, there was a span of 7 bases. Germline V gene sequence: CDR1 DFQATT, CDR2 SNEGSKA (reference sequence). This CDR3 spans 12 amino acids. The CDR3 nucleotides read TGCAGTGCTATCAAGAGCTCCTACGAGCAGTACTTC. It is translated as CSAIKSSYEQYF.

The chain's CDR3 is CSVEGTSWGPSYNEQFF. The CDR3 DNA reads as TGCAGCGTTGAAGGGACCTCATGGGGTCCGTCCTACAATGAGCAGTTCTTC. The J gene is TRBJ2-1, the V gene TRBV29-1; D is uncertain. The V gene lost 1 base and the J gene lost 1 base, with 17 bases spanning the gap. The CDR3 extends over 17 amino acids. Germline CDR1 is SQVTM and CDR2 is ANQGSEA.

In this sample, this clonotype turned up many times. This chain uses TRBV7-9 with TRBJ2-2; D gene ambiguous. Trimming cost V 6 bases and J 6 bases, with 17 bases left between them. This CDR3 region has 15 residues. CDR1 and CDR2 from the germline V gene are SEHNR and FQNEAQ (reference sequence). DNA for the CDR3: TGTGCCAGCAGTCGAGCCGGGTTGTTCTCCGGGGAGCTGTTTTTT. Its protein product is CASSRAGLFSGELFF.

This chain connects TRBV18 to TRBJ1-2; 8 nucleotides line up with TRBD1. There are 15 residues in the CDR3. Germline V gene data show CDR1 as KGHSH and CDR2 as LQKENI. With V trimmed by 2 bases and J by 6 bases, 8 bases remained unmatched. CDR3 DNA: TGTGCCAGCTCACCAAACCCAACAGGGGGGCATGGCTACACCTTC. This gives the protein CASSPNPTGGHGYTF.

The rearrangement joins TRBV4-2 to TRBJ2-1; D gene unclear. With 1 base removed from V and 8 bases from J, the gap between germline ends came to 9 bases. Germline lookup yields CDR1 LGHNA and CDR2 YNFKEQ. The CDR3 is 13 amino acids. CDR3 sequence reads: CASSQAPADEQFF. CDR3 coding DNA: TGTGCCAGCAGCCAAGCCCCCGCAGATGAGCAGTTCTTC.